One and the same sample provided the 15 T cell receptor beta chains below, sequenced in a study of naive and memory T cell subsets. Findings of the study overall: Naive repertoires, especially CD8, held a few larger clonotypes, possibly memory cells re-expressing CD45RA.

Antigens of these TCRs are unknown. Two oligonucleotides, mixed equimolar, formed the beta constant-region primer covering TRBC1 and TRBC2. The ligated cDNA underwent four PCR rounds using SP2 and nested alpha and beta constant-region primers. TCRdb redid the calling of the UMI-ligation and nested PCR reads with MiXCR, one entry per CDR3 protein. Of approximately 140,000 distinct CDR3 sequences in the sample, about 20% were seen once. Source material: naive CD8+ T cells from blood. The receptors were gathered from a human donor in good health.

This clonotype was seen only a few times. Here the CDR3 reads CASSVPRSRGSDEQFF. CDR3 bases: TGTGCCAGCAGCGTCCCCCGGTCCAGAGGATCCGATGAGCAGTTCTTC. This chain joins TRBV9 and TRBJ2-1; D call uncertain. Germline V gives CDR1 SGDLS, CDR2 YYNGEE. This CDR3 spans 16 amino acids. The ends were cut back, 2 bases at V and 8 bases at J, with 20 bases in the middle.

V usage is TRBV27 and J usage is TRBJ1-1; D is undetermined. The CDR3 is 15 residues long. In germline, CDR1 is MNHEY, CDR2 SMNVEV (reference sequence). Trimming took 5 bases from V and 1 from J, leaving 14 bases between them. The CDR3, as DNA: TGTGCCAGCAGTCTGTCGGTCGGAGGGAACACTGAAGCTTTCTTT. This translates into CASSLSVGGNTEAFF.

This clonotype appeared many times. V is TRBV24-1 and J is TRBJ2-3; the match to TRBD2 covers 9 bases. Germline CDR1 and CDR2: KGHDR and SFDVKD. The CDR3 loop spans 18 amino acids. With V trimmed by 4 bases and J by 1 base, 11 bases remained unmatched. The CDR3: CATSDPTGAGGRTDTQYF. In DNA form, the CDR3 reads TGTGCCACCAGTGACCCGACTGGAGCGGGAGGACGCACAGATACGCAGTATTTT.

This clonotype was counted between two and nine times. This chain links TRBV21-1 with TRBJ2-6; TRBD1, the table's D call, lacks a check against the DNA. TRBV21-1 is described as a pseudogene. This CDR3 is 15 amino acids long. The CDR3 bases are TGTGCCACAGAGGAGCCCCTCAGCGGGGCCAACGTCCTGACTTTC. Its protein is CATEEPLSGANVLTF.

This clonotype has a handful of counts. J is TRBJ2-7 and V is TRBV20-1; D is possibly TRBD2 (5 bases). Trimming stripped 0 bases from V and 3 bases from J, with 15 bases between. Germline CDR1 DFQATT, CDR2 SNEGSKA (reference sequence). There are 15 residues in the CDR3. In nucleotides, the CDR3 is TGCAGTGCTAGAGATAGAGAGGGCACCTTCTACGAGCAGTACTTC. Its translation is CSARDREGTFYEQYF.

The chain is built from TRBV10-3 and TRBJ2-3; 9 bases are a match to TRBD1. The CDR3 spans 15 residues. Losses at the gene ends were 4 bases for V and 4 bases for J; bases not matched to a gene: 6. The germline gives CDR1 ENHRY, CDR2 SYGVKD. The CDR3 DNA follows: TGTGCCATCAGTGGGACAGGGGAGGTGGCAGATACGCAGTATTTT. Amino acids: CAISGTGEVADTQYF.

V gene TRBV20-1 combines with J gene TRBJ2-1, with a tentative D call TRBD2 (6 bases). This CDR3 is built from 15 residues. V lost 6 bases and J lost 3, with 18 bases in between. Germline CDR1 is DFQATT and CDR2 is SNEGSKA (reference sequence). Written as DNA, the CDR3 is TGCAGTGCGCGGGCCGGGACTCCCTTCTACAATGAGCAGTTCTTC. Amino acid sequence: CSARAGTPFYNEQFF.

This chain uses TRBV11-2 with TRBJ2-7, with TRBD2 identical over 11 bases. The ends lost 5 bases at V and 3 bases at J; junction bases unmatched: 6. Germline V gene sequence: CDR1 SGHAT, CDR2 FQNNGV. The CDR3 covers 15 residues. The CDR3 loop reads CASSLGTSGLYEQYF. The CDR3 nucleotides read TGTGCCAGCAGCCTAGGGACTAGCGGCCTCTACGAGCAGTACTTC.

Worth noting for this clonotype: With a much larger clone just one base away, this may be a read error. V and J are TRBV29-1 and TRBJ2-5, with a weak D call TRBD2 (6 bases). The germline CDR1 and CDR2 sequences are SQVTM and ANQGSEA. The CDR3 is 16 amino acids. The CDR3 region is CSFEGIPGVMVETQYF. The CDR3, as DNA: TGCAGCTTTGAAGGAATCCCGGGAGTGATGGTTGAGACCCAGTACTTC.

The V call is TRBV12-3 or TRBV12-4, the J call TRBJ1-2, with a tentative D call TRBD1 (6 bases). There are 14 residues in the CDR3. V dropped 5 bases and J dropped 7 bases, with 17 bases sitting between them. In nucleotides, the CDR3 is TGTGCCAGCAGTCCGAGGGGGGGGGTTAGTGGCTACACCTTC. It is translated as CASSPRGGVSGYTF.

The genes are TRBV5-1 and TRBJ2-7; D is uncertain. The V end was cut by 0 bases, the J end by 5 bases, with 12 bases between. The germline V gene encodes CDR1 SGHRS and CDR2 YFSETQ. This CDR3 comprises 14 residues. CDR3 DNA: TGCGCCAGCAGCTTGGCCGGGCCCTGGGACGAGCAGTACTTC. Its protein product is CASSLAGPWDEQYF.

This clonotype was seen a few times. The chain has TRBV28 and TRBJ2-3; TRBD2 matches 12 bases. In germline, CDR1 is MDHEN, CDR2 SYDVKM. The CDR3 covers 17 residues. J lost 4 bases, V lost 4 bases, and 9 bases had no gene match. The DNA of the CDR3 is TGTGCCAGCAGTTCGACGACTAGCGGGAGTTTCTCAGATACGCAGTATTTT. Protein sequence: CASSSTTSGSFSDTQYF.

The chain employs TRBV20-1 and TRBJ2-7, with D possibly being TRBD1 (5 bases). Trimming shortened V by 3 bases and J by 0 bases, and 9 bases separated the two germline ends. Germline CDR1 is DFQATT and CDR2 is SNEGSKA (reference sequence). The CDR3 is 13 amino acids. CDR3 coding DNA: TGCAGTGCTAGCTCGGACACCTCCTACGAGCAGTACTTC. Translating it yields CSASSDTSYEQYF.

The rearrangement uses TRBV13 and TRBJ1-4, with TRBD1 matching 12 bases. With V trimmed by 5 bases and J by 3 bases, 10 bases remained unmatched. CDR1 PRHDT and CDR2 FYEKMQ come from the germline V gene (reference sequence). The CDR3 covers 18 residues. The CDR3 is CASSASGTGGAANEKLFF. CDR3 sequence (DNA): TGTGCCAGCAGCGCTTCCGGGACAGGGGGCGCGGCTAATGAAAAACTGTTTTTT.

The gene calls are TRBV5-4 and TRBJ2-3, with TRBD2 matching over 7 bases. This CDR3 is 15 amino acids long. Unmatched junction bases numbered 8, after V lost 4 bases and J lost 3 bases. Germline lookup yields CDR1 SGHNT and CDR2 YYREEE (reference sequence). The CDR3 loop reads CASSLRTSLTDTQYF. CDR3 in DNA: TGTGCCAGCAGCCTACGGACTAGTTTAACAGATACGCAGTATTTT.